Listed below are T cell receptor beta chains from one sample, sequenced in a study of CD8 T cells in ankylosing spondylitis. TCRdb itself ran the 5' RACE reads through MiXCR, one entry per CDR3 protein. The sample holds about 140,000 distinct CDR3 sequences, about 8% seen once. Sample: synovial fluid, either unsorted or a sorted T cell fraction (not recorded which). These receptors all come from a male donor with ankylosing spondylitis. CDR3s include the opening cysteine and the closing phenylalanine or tryptophan. Each record gives: V gene, clone size, J gene, D gene, CDR3 protein, CDR3 DNA. D genes are given only for firm matches. Only part of the rows carry a size: once, few, many, or a class if the clone is expanded.

v_call: TRBV20-1
clone_size: few
j_call: TRBJ1-1
d_call: NA
cdr3_aa: CRPDTEAFF
cdr3_nt: TGCAGACCGGACACTGAAGCTTTCTTT

v_call: TRBV7-2
clone_size: many
j_call: TRBJ2-1
d_call: NA
cdr3_aa: CASSLGLYNEQFF
cdr3_nt: TGTGCCAGCAGCTTAGGTCTTTACAATGAGCAGTTCTTC

v_call: TRBV11-2
clone_size: few
j_call: TRBJ2-6
d_call: NA
cdr3_aa: CASTSEEERMISGANVLTF
cdr3_nt: TGTGCCAGCACCTCAGAAGAGGAACGGATGATTTCTGGGGCCAACGTCCTGACTTTC

v_call: TRBV27
clone_size: many
j_call: TRBJ2-1
d_call: NA
cdr3_aa: CASRLGQASYNEQFF
cdr3_nt: TGTGCCAGCAGACTAGGGCAGGCCTCCTACAATGAGCAGTTCTTC

v_call: TRBV29-1
clone_size: many
j_call: TRBJ2-7
d_call: TRBD1
cdr3_aa: CSVANPWDSYEQYF
cdr3_nt: TGCAGCGTTGCTAACCCTTGGGACAGCTACGAGCAGTACTTC

v_call: TRBV7-8
clone_size: few
j_call: TRBJ2-2
d_call: NA
cdr3_aa: CASSFLDARLVTGELFF
cdr3_nt: TGTGCCAGCAGCTTCCTGGACGCCCGATTAGTCACCGGGGAGCTGTTTTTT

v_call: TRBV20-1
clone_size: many
j_call: TRBJ2-3
d_call: NA
cdr3_aa: CSASPPRGTDTQYF
cdr3_nt: TGCAGTGCTAGTCCTCCGCGAGGGACAGATACGCAGTATTTT

v_call: TRBV7-2
clone_size: NA
j_call: TRBJ2-5
d_call: TRBD1
cdr3_aa: CASSPDRAQETQYF
cdr3_nt: TGTGCCAGCAGCCCCGACAGGGCCCAAGAGACCCAGTACTTC

v_call: TRBV11-1
clone_size: once
j_call: TRBJ2-3
d_call: TRBD1
cdr3_aa: CASSKGGVADTQYF
cdr3_nt: TGTGCCAGCAGCAAAGGGGGCGTCGCAGATACGCAGTATTTT

v_call: TRBV20-1
clone_size: few
j_call: TRBJ1-5
d_call: TRBD1
cdr3_aa: CARGLRNQPQHF
cdr3_nt: TGCGCAAGGGGGCTACGGAATCAGCCCCAGCATTTT

v_call: TRBV10-3
clone_size: few
j_call: TRBJ2-1
d_call: TRBD1
cdr3_aa: CATRDREFSDEQFF
cdr3_nt: TGTGCCACCCGGGACAGGGAGTTTTCGGATGAGCAGTTCTTC

v_call: TRBV7-2
clone_size: few
j_call: TRBJ1-2
d_call: NA
cdr3_aa: CASSLTTNYNYGYTF
cdr3_nt: TGTGCCAGCAGCTTAACGACCAACTATAACTATGGCTACACCTTC

v_call: TRBV7-2
clone_size: many
j_call: TRBJ2-7
d_call: TRBD1
cdr3_aa: CASSLNWDSSYEQYF
cdr3_nt: TGTGCCAGCAGCTTAAACTGGGACAGCTCCTACGAGCAGTACTTC

v_call: TRBV10-1
clone_size: NA
j_call: TRBJ1-1
d_call: NA
cdr3_aa: CASIGAGAFF
cdr3_nt: TGCGCCAGCATCGGGGCCGGAGCTTTCTTT

v_call: TRBV4-2
clone_size: many
j_call: TRBJ1-6
d_call: NA
cdr3_aa: CASSQGVSSYNSPLHF
cdr3_nt: TGTGCCAGCAGCCAGGGGGTCAGCTCCTATAATTCACCCCTCCACTTT

v_call: TRBV4-1
clone_size: few
j_call: TRBJ2-2
d_call: TRBD1
cdr3_aa: CASRSKQGVSAGELFF
cdr3_nt: TGCGCCAGCAGATCAAAACAGGGGGTAAGCGCCGGGGAGCTGTTTTTT

v_call: TRBV5-1
clone_size: many
j_call: TRBJ2-7
d_call: NA
cdr3_aa: CASSWTKSYEQYF
cdr3_nt: TGCGCCAGCAGCTGGACTAAGTCCTACGAGCAGTACTTC

v_call: TRBV18
clone_size: NA
j_call: TRBJ2-1
d_call: TRBD2
cdr3_aa: CASSPQGGLYNEQFF
cdr3_nt: TGTGCCAGCTCACCACAGGGAGGGCTCTACAATGAGCAGTTCTTC

v_call: TRBV27
clone_size: many
j_call: TRBJ2-7
d_call: NA
cdr3_aa: CASSSREFLYEQYF
cdr3_nt: TGTGCCAGCAGTTCCAGGGAGTTTCTCTACGAGCAGTACTTC

v_call: TRBV3-1
clone_size: NA
j_call: TRBJ2-5
d_call: NA
cdr3_aa: CASSRPQETQYF
cdr3_nt: TGTGCCAGCAGCCGGCCCCAAGAGACCCAGTACTTC

v_call: TRBV5-1
clone_size: NA
j_call: TRBJ1-1
d_call: NA
cdr3_aa: CASRISVNTEAFF
cdr3_nt: TGCGCCAGCAGGATATCAGTGAACACTGAAGCTTTCTTT

v_call: TRBV4-2
clone_size: NA
j_call: TRBJ1-5
d_call: NA
cdr3_aa: CASSQYSNQPQHF
cdr3_nt: TGTGCCAGCAGCCAATATAGCAATCAGCCCCAGCATTTT

v_call: TRBV6-5
clone_size: NA
j_call: TRBJ2-5
d_call: TRBD2
cdr3_aa: CASSSAGVETQYF
cdr3_nt: TGTGCCAGCAGTTCGGCGGGGGTAGAGACCCAGTACTTC

v_call: TRBV20-1
clone_size: few
j_call: TRBJ1-1
d_call: NA
cdr3_aa: CSAPLGTEAFF
cdr3_nt: TGCAGTGCCCCATTGGGGACTGAAGCTTTCTTT

v_call: TRBV4-2
clone_size: NA
j_call: TRBJ1-1
d_call: NA
cdr3_aa: CASSQDLWGTAKNTEAFF
cdr3_nt: TGTGCCAGCAGCCAAGATCTATGGGGCACGGCAAAGAACACTGAAGCTTTCTTT

v_call: TRBV5-4
clone_size: few
j_call: TRBJ2-5
d_call: TRBD2
cdr3_aa: CASSSPGGAQETQYF
cdr3_nt: TGTGCCAGCAGCTCACCGGGGGGGGCCCAAGAGACCCAGTACTTC

v_call: TRBV9
clone_size: NA
j_call: TRBJ2-1
d_call: TRBD1
cdr3_aa: CASSVVGFPGQGTNEQFF
cdr3_nt: TGTGCCAGCAGCGTAGTAGGCTTCCCGGGACAGGGTACAAATGAGCAGTTCTTC

v_call: TRBV7-3
clone_size: many
j_call: TRBJ2-1
d_call: TRBD2
cdr3_aa: CASSLGSGGANEQFF
cdr3_nt: TGTGCCAGCAGCCTGGGGAGCGGGGGGGCGAATGAGCAGTTCTTC

v_call: TRBV5-1
clone_size: few
j_call: TRBJ2-7
d_call: TRBD1
cdr3_aa: CASSLDSTGVEQYF
cdr3_nt: TGCGCCAGCAGCTTGGACTCGACAGGGGTCGAGCAGTACTTC

v_call: TRBV20-1
clone_size: many
j_call: TRBJ2-3
d_call: NA
cdr3_aa: CSATSNTQYF
cdr3_nt: TGCAGTGCTACCTCAAATACGCAGTATTTT

v_call: TRBV6-6
clone_size: many
j_call: TRBJ1-6
d_call: TRBD1
cdr3_aa: CASRPQGGPLHF
cdr3_nt: TGTGCCAGCAGACCACAGGGGGGACCCCTCCACTTT

v_call: TRBV5-1
clone_size: once
j_call: TRBJ2-5
d_call: NA
cdr3_aa: CASSHNSGRTAQETQYF
cdr3_nt: TGCGCCAGCAGCCACAATTCCGGGAGGACAGCGCAAGAGACCCAGTACTTC

v_call: TRBV5-5
clone_size: NA
j_call: TRBJ2-7
d_call: TRBD2
cdr3_aa: CASSSLAGVRYEQYF
cdr3_nt: TGTGCCAGCAGCTCACTAGCGGGAGTTAGGTACGAGCAGTACTTC

v_call: TRBV28
clone_size: few
j_call: TRBJ1-2
d_call: NA
cdr3_aa: CASSFGDRANTF
cdr3_nt: TGTGCCAGCAGTTTTGGGGATCGGGCTAACACCTTC

v_call: TRBV5-1
clone_size: few
j_call: TRBJ2-3
d_call: TRBD2
cdr3_aa: CASSLDSRLPSGGETDTQYF
cdr3_nt: TGCGCCAGCAGCTTGGATTCCCGACTCCCTAGCGGCGGAGAAACAGATACGCAGTATTTT

v_call: TRBV6-6
clone_size: many
j_call: TRBJ2-7
d_call: TRBD1
cdr3_aa: CASRAGGDYEQYF
cdr3_nt: TGTGCCAGCAGGGCAGGGGGCGACTACGAGCAGTACTTC

v_call: TRBV5-1
clone_size: medium-sized
j_call: TRBJ2-1
d_call: NA
cdr3_aa: CASRQGGATYNEQFF
cdr3_nt: TGCGCCAGCAGACAAGGCGGGGCTACCTACAATGAGCAGTTCTTC

v_call: TRBV10-3
clone_size: many
j_call: TRBJ1-1
d_call: NA
cdr3_aa: CATARRILQGLNTEAFF
cdr3_nt: TGTGCCACCGCACGACGAATACTTCAGGGCTTGAACACTGAAGCTTTCTTT

v_call: TRBV4-3
clone_size: few
j_call: TRBJ2-7
d_call: NA
cdr3_aa: CASSQAPSSLGPYEQYF
cdr3_nt: TGCGCCAGCAGCCAAGCCCCGTCGTCCTTAGGGCCCTACGAGCAGTACTTC

v_call: TRBV7-2
clone_size: many
j_call: TRBJ2-1
d_call: NA
cdr3_aa: CASSLEAENEQFF
cdr3_nt: TGTGCCAGCAGCTTAGAGGCAGAAAATGAGCAGTTCTTC

v_call: TRBV2
clone_size: many
j_call: TRBJ2-3
d_call: TRBD2
cdr3_aa: CASSLAGVTDTQYF
cdr3_nt: TGTGCCAGCAGTTTAGCGGGGGTCACAGATACGCAGTATTTT

v_call: TRBV29-1
clone_size: many
j_call: TRBJ2-1
d_call: TRBD2
cdr3_aa: CSVGGIAGGWNNEQFF
cdr3_nt: TGCAGCGTTGGGGGAATAGCGGGAGGGTGGAACAATGAGCAGTTCTTC

v_call: TRBV28
clone_size: many
j_call: TRBJ1-2
d_call: NA
cdr3_aa: CASSRQGQRGGYTF
cdr3_nt: TGTGCCAGCAGCCGACAAGGACAGCGCGGTGGCTACACCTTC

v_call: TRBV29-1
clone_size: NA
j_call: TRBJ2-7
d_call: NA
cdr3_aa: CSVAFRRIPYEQYF
cdr3_nt: TGCAGCGTTGCCTTTCGACGGATACCCTACGAGCAGTACTTC

v_call: TRBV20-1
clone_size: few
j_call: TRBJ2-1
d_call: NA
cdr3_aa: CSASGHYNEQFF
cdr3_nt: TGCAGTGCTTCTGGCCATTACAATGAGCAGTTCTTC

v_call: TRBV20-1
clone_size: NA
j_call: TRBJ1-5
d_call: NA
cdr3_aa: CSARAGQNSNQPQHF
cdr3_nt: TGCAGTGCTAGAGCAGGACAGAATAGCAATCAGCCCCAGCATTTT

v_call: TRBV27
clone_size: many
j_call: TRBJ2-3
d_call: TRBD1
cdr3_aa: CASSSQSGQLTDTQYF
cdr3_nt: TGTGCCAGCAGTTCTCAATCGGGACAGCTCACAGATACGCAGTATTTT

v_call: TRBV4-1
clone_size: many
j_call: TRBJ2-4
d_call: NA
cdr3_aa: CASSQEELQGIQYF
cdr3_nt: TGCGCCAGCAGCCAAGAAGAGCTACAGGGCATTCAGTACTTC

v_call: TRBV11-2
clone_size: few
j_call: TRBJ1-4
d_call: NA
cdr3_aa: CASSLWDPGEAEKLFF
cdr3_nt: TGTGCCAGCAGCCTATGGGACCCGGGTGAGGCTGAAAAACTGTTTTTT

v_call: TRBV7-2
clone_size: many
j_call: TRBJ1-5
d_call: NA
cdr3_aa: CASSLSLGHLHF
cdr3_nt: TGTGCCAGCAGCTTAAGTTTGGGACACCTGCATTTT

v_call: TRBV11-1
clone_size: NA
j_call: TRBJ1-1
d_call: TRBD1
cdr3_aa: CASSLTPGTGGGTTEAFF
cdr3_nt: TGTGCCAGCAGTTTAACACCCGGGACAGGGGGGGGAACGACTGAAGCTTTCTTT

v_call: TRBV20-1
clone_size: few
j_call: TRBJ2-7
d_call: TRBD1
cdr3_aa: CSARADRDEQYF
cdr3_nt: TGCAGTGCTAGAGCAGACAGGGACGAGCAGTACTTC

v_call: TRBV4-3
clone_size: many
j_call: TRBJ2-3
d_call: NA
cdr3_aa: CASSQKTGTSTDTQYF
cdr3_nt: TGCGCCAGCAGCCAAAAGACTGGGACTAGCACAGATACGCAGTATTTT

v_call: TRBV5-1
clone_size: many
j_call: TRBJ1-2
d_call: NA
cdr3_aa: CASSFPGQVGYTF
cdr3_nt: TGCGCCAGCAGCTTCCCGGGGCAGGTGGGCTACACCTTC

v_call: TRBV6-2/TRBV6-3
clone_size: few
j_call: TRBJ1-2
d_call: NA
cdr3_aa: CASSEGGYGYTF
cdr3_nt: TGTGCCAGCTCGGAGGGGGGCTATGGCTACACCTTC

v_call: TRBV5-1
clone_size: many
j_call: TRBJ1-6
d_call: NA
cdr3_aa: CASSLGGRGRGSPLHF
cdr3_nt: TGCGCCAGCAGCTTGGGAGGCAGGGGCCGGGGGTCACCCCTCCACTTT

v_call: TRBV5-1
clone_size: few
j_call: TRBJ2-3
d_call: NA
cdr3_aa: CASSFEADTQYF
cdr3_nt: TGCGCCAGCAGCTTCGAGGCAGATACGCAGTATTTT

v_call: TRBV15
clone_size: few
j_call: TRBJ2-5
d_call: TRBD2
cdr3_aa: CATSRDDSSGSGIETQYF
cdr3_nt: TGTGCCACCAGCAGAGATGATAGCAGCGGGAGTGGAATAGAGACCCAGTACTTC

v_call: TRBV2
clone_size: few
j_call: TRBJ1-4
d_call: TRBD1
cdr3_aa: CASNRDRAVEKLFF
cdr3_nt: TGTGCCAGCAATAGGGACAGGGCCGTGGAAAAACTGTTTTTT